The next 25 T cell receptor beta chains were all read from a single sample in a study of cytomegalovirus exposure and HLA in healthy donors (dated by TCRdb to 2016 to 2017). The library was obtained by the immunoSEQ multiplex PCR assay. For the multiplex PCR, a mixture combining 60 forward primers for TCR Vbeta segments and 13 reverse primers for TCR Jbeta segments was used. TCRdb mirrors the immuneACCESS table, restricted to in-frame sequences. Some clones are absent from its copies; in checked studies, under half trace to an unresolved V gene, and the reason for the others is unknown. Present in this sample are 100,000 to 150,000 clones, 75% to 85% of which were seen just once. The ten largest clonotypes hold just under 2% of the sample. The sample consisted of PBMCs. The receptors originated from a man between 50 and 59 years old in good health and CMV-seronegative.

This sequence joins TRBV19 and TRBJ1-5, with 7 bases fitting TRBD1. In germline, CDR1 is LNHDA, CDR2 SQIVND (reference sequence). V lost 5 bases to trimming and J lost 5 bases; unmatched junction nucleotides: 3. This CDR3 is 13 amino acids long. CDR3 bases: TGTGCCAGTAGTGGACAGGATCATCAGCCCCAGCATTTT. Translated, it gives CASSGQDHQPQHF.

The rearrangement joins TRBV18 to TRBJ1-4, with D perhaps TRBD1 (6 bases). The CDR3 is 14 residues long. Trimming shortened V by 8 bases and J by 6 bases, and 16 bases separated the two germline ends. The germline V gene has CDR1 KGHSH and CDR2 LQKENI. This CDR3 reads CASLEEQGDEKLFF. CDR3 DNA: TGTGCCAGCCTGGAAGAACAGGGCGATGAAAAACTGTTTTTT.

This chain links TRBV5-6 with TRBJ1-4; TRBD1 matches at 8 bases. This CDR3 has 15 residues. Germline lookup yields CDR1 SGHDT and CDR2 YYEEEE. The junction had 9 bases not matched to a gene; V was cut back by 3 bases and J by 8 bases. The CDR3 region has the DNA TGTGCCAGCAGCTATTTAAACAGGGGGGACGAAAAACTGTTTTTT. This sequence encodes CASSYLNRGDEKLFF.

The chain joins TRBV5-1 to TRBJ1-2; 12 bases match TRBD1. Unmatched junction bases numbered 9, after V lost 4 bases and J lost 8 bases. Germline lookup yields CDR1 SGHRS and CDR2 YFSETQ. The CDR3 has 15 amino acids. The CDR3 protein is CASSPEGQGADGYTF. The CDR3 DNA reads as TGCGCCAGCAGCCCCGAGGGACAGGGGGCAGACGGCTACACCTTC.

This chain uses TRBV19 with TRBJ2-2, with D possibly matching TRBD1 (5 bases). This CDR3 has 14 amino acids. Germline V gene lookup returns CDR1 LNHDA and CDR2 SQIVND (reference sequence). Deletions cut 6 bases from V and 2 bases from J, with 10 bases between. The CDR3 DNA is TGTGCCAGTAGGCCGGACATAAACACCGGGGAGCTGTTTTTT. This codes for CASRPDINTGELFF.

This clone was seen once. V and J are TRBV19 and TRBJ1-5, with D possibly matching TRBD1 (6 bases). Germline V gene data show CDR1 as LNHDA and CDR2 as SQIVND (reference sequence). V was cut by 6 bases and J by 5 bases, with 20 bases left in between. The CDR3 is made up of 16 amino acids. CDR3 amino acids: CASRVNKGGLDQPQHF. CDR3 DNA: TGTGCCAGTAGGGTTAACAAAGGGGGTTTGGATCAGCCCCAGCATTTT.

This clone was counted a single time. The J gene is TRBJ2-3, the V gene TRBV4-2; 8 nucleotides align to TRBD2. This CDR3 has 17 amino acids. Germline V lookup: CDR1 LGHNA, CDR2 YNFKEQ. V lost 2 bases, J lost 4 bases, and 11 bases stayed unmatched. The CDR3 sequence is CASSQPRGSGESDTQYF. The CDR3 DNA follows: TGTGCCAGCAGCCAACCGAGGGGTAGCGGGGAATCAGATACGCAGTATTTT.

Regarding this clone: The junction departs from germline at one end; a sequencing error may be responsible. J is TRBJ1-2 and V is TRBV7-9; 7 bases agree with TRBD1. The length of the CDR3 is 14 residues. In germline, CDR1 is SEHNR, CDR2 FQNEAQ (reference sequence). CDR3 in amino acids: CSSSLVGTAYGYTF. CDR3 coding DNA: TGTTCCAGCAGCTTAGTAGGGACAGCCTATGGCTACACCTTC.

J is TRBJ2-7 and V is TRBV11-2; 11 nucleotides agree with TRBD2. The CDR3 is made up of 15 amino acids. The germline V gene encodes CDR1 SGHAT and CDR2 FQNNGV. V lost 1 base and J lost 4; bases outside the gene matches: 3. CDR3 protein: CASSLVPSGGYEQYF. DNA for the CDR3: TGTGCCAGCAGCTTAGTGCCTAGCGGGGGGTACGAGCAGTACTTC.

This clone showed up just once. The chain carries TRBV9 and TRBJ2-7; 11 bases align to TRBD2. The CDR3 has 14 residues. V lost 4 bases, J lost 6 bases, and 6 bases stayed unmatched. Germline-derived CDR1 and CDR2 are SGDLS and YYNGEE. The CDR3 coding sequence is TGTGCCAGCAGCTTAGCGGGGGGGCTATCCGAGCAGTACGTC. Amino acid sequence: CASSLAGGLSEQYV.

The chain employs TRBV5-1 and TRBJ1-2, with D tentatively TRBD1 (6 bases). Per the germline V gene, CDR1 is SGHRS and CDR2 is YFSETQ. This CDR3 is built from 13 residues. V lost 6 bases and J 0 bases, leaving 9 bases between the germline ends. CDR3 nucleotide sequence: TGCGCCAGCAAACAGGGAACTAACTATGGCTACACCTTC. It yields the protein CASKQGTNYGYTF.

The chain has TRBV5-6 and TRBJ2-5, with D unresolved. Germline V gene data show CDR1 as SGHDT and CDR2 as YYEEEE. This CDR3 spans 11 amino acids. Trimming pared 3 bases from V and 5 bases from J, leaving 5 bases between. CDR3 amino acids: CASSSLETQYF. The CDR3, as DNA: TGTGCCAGCAGCTCACTGGAGACCCAGTACTTC. Filled out from reference TRBV5-6 and TRBJ2-5, the complete variable domain reads DAGVTQSPTHLIKTRGQQVTLRCSPKSGHDTVSWYQQALGQGPQFIFQYYEEEERQRGNFPDRFSGHQFPNYSSELNVNALLLGDSALYLCASSSLETQYFGPGTRLLVL.

The chain combines TRBV5-1 with TRBJ1-2; D gene unclear. Germline V gene sequence: CDR1 SGHRS, CDR2 YFSETQ. The ends were cut back, 7 bases at V and 0 bases at J, with 10 bases in the middle. The CDR3 consists of 13 residues. CDR3: CASGWGANYGYTF. CDR3 DNA: TGCGCCAGCGGTTGGGGAGCTAACTATGGCTACACCTTC.

This CDR3 is CATSGELFF. The DNA of the CDR3 is TGCGCCACTTCCGGGGAGCTGTTTTTT. This chain uses TRBV4-1 with TRBJ2-2; D gene uncertain. This CDR3 contains 9 residues. V lost 10 bases to trimming and J lost 6 bases, with 3 bases between them. CDR1 and CDR2 (germline): MGHRA, YSYEKL.

This clone was counted a few times. The chain uses TRBV6-1 and TRBJ2-5; 9 positions match TRBD2. CDR1 and CDR2 (germline): MNHNS, SASEGT. The CDR3 has 15 residues. Trimming removed 1 base from V and 4 bases from J; junction bases left unmatched: 4. In DNA form, the CDR3 reads TGTGCCAGCAGTGAAGGGGCGGGGGGGCCAGAGACCCAGTACTTC. Protein: CASSEGAGGPETQYF.

The chain is built from TRBV19 and TRBJ2-3; tentative D call: TRBD2 (6 bases). V gave up 11 bases and J gave up 1 base, with 13 bases separating them. This CDR3 is 13 amino acids long. Per the germline V gene, CDR1 is LNHDA and CDR2 is SQIVND (reference sequence). The CDR3: CAAREYGTDTQYF. DNA for the CDR3: TGTGCCGCCCGGGAGTACGGCACAGATACGCAGTATTTT. The complete variable domain, with remaining parts taken from reference TRBV19 and TRBJ2-3, reads DGGITQSPKYLFRKEGQNVTLSCEQNLNHDAMYWYRQDPGQGLRLIYYSQIVNDFQKGDIAEGYSVSREKKESFPLTVTSAQKNPTAFYLCAAREYGTDTQYFGPGTRLTVL.

V gene TRBV5-1 combines with J gene TRBJ2-5; possibly TRBD1 for D (5 bases). V was clipped by 4 bases and J by 1 base, with 23 bases between them. The germline CDR1 and CDR2 sequences are SGHRS and YFSETQ. The length of the CDR3 is 18 residues. The CDR3 loop is CASSRSPLTGDFQETQYF. CDR3 coding DNA: TGCGCCAGCAGCCGGTCCCCTCTTACAGGAGATTTCCAAGAGACCCAGTACTTC.

Here the CDR3 DNA reads TGCGCCAGCAGCCACCTCGGCGGTGCGGGGGCCTTTTACAATGAGCAGTTCTTC. As protein: CASSHLGGAGAFYNEQFF. The gene calls are TRBV4-1 and TRBJ2-1; weak D call: TRBD2 (7 bases). The V gene lost 3 bases and the J gene lost 4 bases, with 22 bases spanning the gap. CDR1 MGHRA and CDR2 YSYEKL come from the germline V gene. The CDR3 length is 18 residues.

The chain uses TRBV2 and TRBJ1-2, with 10 bases that match TRBD1. CDR3 size: 14 residues. Looked up from germline, CDR1 is SNHLY and CDR2 is FYNNEI. The J segment lost 7 bases and the V segment lost 9 bases, leaving 11 bases of the junction unmatched. CDR3 loop: CARLDRDRGSGYTF. The CDR3, as DNA: TGTGCCAGACTAGACCGGGACAGGGGTTCTGGCTACACCTTC. The full variable domain, its missing parts supplied by reference TRBV2 and TRBJ1-2, is EPEVTQTPSHQVTQMGQEVILRCVPISNHLYFYWYRQILGQKVEFLVSFYNNEISEKSEIFDDQFSVERPDGSNFTLKIRSTKLEDSAMYFCARLDRDRGSGYTFGSGTRLTVV.

In this sample, this clone turned up a few times. This chain joins TRBV27 and TRBJ2-6, with 9 positions matching TRBD1. The length of the CDR3 is 17 residues. The germline V gene has CDR1 MNHEY and CDR2 SMNVEV (reference sequence). With V trimmed by 1 base and J by 4 bases, 5 bases remained unmatched. For the CDR3, the DNA is TGTGCCAGCAGTTTATGGGACAGGGTAACCGGGGCCAACGTCCTGACTTTC. Translating gives CASSLWDRVTGANVLTF.

The rearrangement joins TRBV19 to TRBJ2-7; D remains ambiguous. Germline CDR1 is LNHDA and CDR2 is SQIVND (reference sequence). The CDR3 is 13 amino acids. V was clipped by 1 base and J by 2 bases, with 6 bases between them. This CDR3 is CASSIGRTYEQYF. The CDR3 region has the DNA TGTGCCAGTAGTATAGGCAGGACCTACGAGCAGTACTTC.

V and J are TRBV11-2 and TRBJ2-7; a weak D match, TRBD1 (5 bases). Looked up from germline, CDR1 is SGHAT and CDR2 is FQNNGV. V was clipped by 5 bases and J by 3 bases, with 11 bases between them. There are 13 residues in the CDR3. In nucleotides, the CDR3 is TGTGCCAGCAGCCCCGACAGATTCTACGAGCAGTACGTC. It specifies CASSPDRFYEQYV.

The J gene is TRBJ2-4, the V gene TRBV7-9; the match to TRBD1 covers 10 bases. CDR1 SEHNR and CDR2 FQNEAQ come from the germline V gene (reference sequence). The CDR3 loop spans 13 amino acids. Trimming cost V 4 bases and J 8 bases; bases outside gene matches: 2. CDR3 DNA sequence: TGTGCCAGCAGCTGGGGACAGGGGCACATTCAGTACTTC. Translating gives CASSWGQGHIQYF.

The J gene is TRBJ1-2, the V gene TRBV28; no clear D gene. The V and J ends lost 5 bases and 3 bases respectively, with 13 bases between them. This CDR3 region has 14 residues. Germline CDR1 and CDR2: MDHEN and SYDVKM. CDR3 in DNA: TGTGCCAGCAGTCAAGCCTCTGATCACTATGGCTACACCTTC. It encodes CASSQASDHYGYTF.

The CDR3 DNA sequence: TGTGCCAGTAGGAAGACTCGGTCGAGCTCTGGAAACACCATATATTTT. Translating gives CASRKTRSSSGNTIYF. V is TRBV19 and J is TRBJ1-3; D unresolved. This CDR3 region has 16 residues. V lost 6 bases and J 0 bases, leaving 15 bases between the germline ends. CDR1 LNHDA and CDR2 SQIVND come from the germline V gene (reference sequence).